This T cell receptor (beta chain) was obtained from a study of vaccination effects on CD4 cells after COVID-19. Study-wide findings and caveats: There was marked clonal contraction among infection- and vaccine-induced clones late after vaccination.

Expansion with viral peptide pools was applied to antigen-specific CD4+ T cells by the ViraFEST assay prior to sequencing. Between days 10 and 11 of culture, CD4+ T cells were separated out. Vaccination of participants consisted of two doses of either the BNT162b2 or mRNA-1273 vaccine. Some 2 million PBMC per well were cultured with 7.5 to 10 IU/ml IL-2 and approximately 9.1 ug/ml peptides. About this clone itself: Its specificity is unknown.

The protocol was immunoSEQ multiplex PCR, while the TCRdb copy is restricted to in-frame clones and leaves out a portion. The repertoire holds fewer than 30,000 clones, with over 70% as singletons. From germline, CDR1 is WSHSY and CDR2 SAAADI. The CDR3 totals 15 residues. Trimming stripped 3 bases from V and 1 base from J, with 13 bases between. Sequences were derived from CD4+ T cells from PBMCs cultured with SARS-CoV-2 spike peptides, sampled after COVID-19 vaccination. This chain links TRBV10-2 with TRBJ2-7; D is unclear. This sequence originates from a human donor who received a COVID-19 vaccine. The CDR3 DNA is TGCGCCAGCAGTGACTTAAGGTACCCGTCCTACGAGCAGTACTTC. This sequence encodes CASSDLRYPSYEQYF.